The clone carrying this T cell receptor (beta chain) was counted once. These data belong to a study of shared T cell receptors in the human thymus. The method was immunoSEQ multiplex PCR; TCRdb's version includes in-frame clones alone and lacks a portion of them. Of hundreds of thousands of clones listed, roughly 90% are singletons. Trimming took 2 bases from V and 6 from J; bases not matched to a gene: 14. CDR1 and CDR2 from the germline V gene are SGDLS and YYNGEE. CDR3 length: 18 amino acids. These sequences were also reported in another study, on human thymus T cells. That publication notes: Having corrective surgery for congenital heart defects, healthy Finnish infants were the ones who donated. The study used thymus tissue resected during corrective heart surgery. An apparent bias in V and J gene usage was seen in thymic and blood repertoires. Overlap was high between thymic repertoires from unrelated individuals, as reported in related research.

The sequence was obtained from a boy under two years old with a congenital heart defect. The material sequenced was thymocytes. This chain connects TRBV9 to TRBJ2-2; 9 positions agree with TRBD2. Here the CDR3 reads CASSVEAGREGPSGELFF. DNA for the CDR3: TGTGCCAGCAGCGTGGAGGCGGGGCGGGAGGGCCCCTCCGGGGAGCTGTTTTTT.